This passage covers 22 T cell receptor beta chains from one sample sequenced in a study of blood T cell repertoires in COVID-19. The assay was immunoSEQ multiplex PCR, and TCRdb's table has in-frame clones only and misses some. The repertoire consists of roughly 200,000 clones, with approximately 86% occurring once and the leading ten covering more than 4%. Sequencing input: PBMCs or T cells enriched from blood (not recorded which). The receptors were sampled from a woman aged 25 to 39 who had been exposed to COVID-19.

This clone has a handful of counts. The chain combines TRBV10-3 with TRBJ1-6; D is unresolved. This CDR3 region has 14 residues. Trimming took off 0 bases at V and 10 bases at J, with 10 bases between the two ends. Germline CDR1 ENHRY, CDR2 SYGVKD. The CDR3 region has the DNA TGTGCCATCAGTGAGTCGGTCGAGAACTCACCCCTCCACTTT. Encoded protein: CAISESVENSPLHF.

This chain connects TRBV6-5 to TRBJ2-3, with TRBD2 matching 8 bases. The junction had 7 bases not matched to a gene; V was cut back by 9 bases and J by 5 bases. Germline V gene data show CDR1 as MNHEY and CDR2 as SVGAGI. The CDR3 totals 13 residues. As DNA, the CDR3 is TGTGCCAGTACTACGGGGGGGGGAGATACGCAGTATTTT. Its protein is CASTTGGGDTQYF.

The chain recombines TRBV5-1 with TRBJ2-7; weak D call: TRBD2 (6 bases). The ends were cut back, 5 bases at V and 2 bases at J, with 20 bases in the middle. This CDR3 contains 16 residues. Germline lookup yields CDR1 SGHRS and CDR2 YFSETQ. The CDR3 DNA reads TGCGCCAGCAGTTACTACTCAGGTGGAGGGGCCTACGAGCAGTACTTC. Translated, it gives CASSYYSGGGAYEQYF.

This clone was seen just once. The chain employs TRBV5-1 and TRBJ2-7, with D tentatively TRBD2 (5 bases). The CDR3 sequence is 15 residues long. Germline loops: CDR1 SGHRS, CDR2 YFSETQ. V lost 0 bases and J 3 bases, leaving 13 bases between the germline ends. The CDR3 loop is CASSLGGRGSYEQYF. The CDR3 coding sequence is TGCGCCAGCAGCTTGGGTGGACGGGGAAGCTACGAGCAGTACTTC.

The rearrangement uses TRBV2 and TRBJ1-2, with TRBD1 matching 8 bases. V was pared by 4 bases and J by 5 bases, with 9 bases of the junction left unmatched. Germline V gene sequence: CDR1 SNHLY, CDR2 FYNNEI. The CDR3 length is 15 residues. Here the CDR3 reads CASSAEDRVGYGYTF. In DNA form, the CDR3 reads TGTGCCAGCAGTGCCGAGGACAGGGTGGGTTATGGCTACACCTTC.

This clone was seen once. The chain carries TRBV6-5 and TRBJ2-1; TRBD1 might be the D (6 bases). This CDR3 has 13 amino acids. Trimming cost V 7 bases and J 8 bases, with 15 bases left between them. Germline V gene sequence: CDR1 MNHEY, CDR2 SVGAGI. In DNA form, the CDR3 reads TGTGCCAGCAAGTTTTCCGAGGGGGATGAGCAGTTCTTC. Translation: CASKFSEGDEQFF.

The rearrangement links TRBV2 to TRBJ1-5; tentative D call: TRBD1 (6 bases). The CDR3 sequence is 15 residues long. CDR1 and CDR2 from the germline V gene are SNHLY and FYNNEI. The V end was cut by 5 bases, the J end by 0 bases, with 11 bases between. The DNA of the CDR3 is TGTGCCAGCAGTTCAGGGGCCTATAGCAATCAGCCCCAGCATTTT. It translates to CASSSGAYSNQPQHF.

The V and J genes are TRBV3-1 (or the pseudogene TRBV3-2) and TRBJ1-1; the D gene is possibly TRBD1 (5 bases). The CDR3 is made up of 14 amino acids. Germline V gives CDR1 LGHDT, CDR2 YNNKEL (reference sequence). Trimming took off 3 bases at V and 1 base at J, with 9 bases between the two ends. The CDR3 reads CASSHLRGNTEAFF. Written as DNA, the CDR3 is TGTGCCAGCAGCCACCTTAGGGGGAACACTGAAGCTTTCTTT.

This rearrangement joins TRBV21-1 to TRBJ1-1; the table's D call TRBD1 went unverified against the DNA. TRBV21-1 is a listed pseudogene. There are 15 residues in the CDR3. The CDR3 DNA sequence: TGTGCCAGCAGCAAAGCACAGGGGAGGCAGACTGAAGCTTTCTTT. As protein: CASSKAQGRQTEAFF.

This chain links TRBV7-2 with TRBJ2-2; maybe TRBD1 (6 bases). In germline, CDR1 is SGHTA, CDR2 FQGNSA. The CDR3 runs to 15 residues. Between the trimmed V and J ends, which lost 5 bases and 1 base, there was a span of 11 bases. The CDR3 bases are TGTGCCAGCAGCGACAAGGGACAGAACACCGGGGAGCTGTTTTTT. Protein: CASSDKGQNTGELFF.

This chain uses TRBV7-3 with TRBJ2-7, with TRBD1 matching 9 bases. Germline V gene lookup returns CDR1 SGHTA and CDR2 FQGTGA. CDR3 length: 14 residues. Losses at the gene ends were 2 bases for V and 11 bases for J; bases not matched to a gene: 10. In nucleotides, the CDR3 is TGTGCCAGCAGCTTAGGTACGACAGGGGGAATTGAGTACTTC. It is translated as CASSLGTTGGIEYF.

This chain joins TRBV7-9 and TRBJ2-7; D remains ambiguous. Germline CDR1 is SEHNR and CDR2 is FQNEAQ (reference sequence). There are 12 residues in the CDR3. V dropped 0 bases and J dropped 5 bases, with 5 bases sitting between them. Here the CDR3 reads CASSLAAHEQYF. The CDR3 bases are TGTGCCAGCAGCTTAGCGGCCCACGAGCAGTACTTC.

This clone was found a few times. V usage is TRBV18 and J usage is TRBJ1-2, with a weak D call TRBD1 (6 bases). The CDR3 totals 17 residues. Per germline, CDR1 KGHSH and CDR2 LQKENI. Between the trimmed V and J ends, which lost 1 base and 6 bases, there was a span of 21 bases. The CDR3: CASSPRGGNYAGDGYTF. The CDR3 nucleotides read TGTGCCAGCTCACCACGAGGGGGAAATTACGCGGGGGATGGCTACACCTTC.

The rearrangement uses TRBV18 and TRBJ2-3; 11 nucleotides agree with TRBD2. V lost 2 bases, J lost 4 bases, and 17 bases stayed unmatched. The length of the CDR3 is 20 residues. The germline gives CDR1 KGHSH, CDR2 LQKENI. The chain's CDR3 is CASSPGASGGPSPGSDTQYF. The CDR3 bases are TGTGCCAGCTCACCAGGGGCTAGCGGGGGGCCATCACCAGGGTCAGATACGCAGTATTTT.

The gene calls are TRBV9 and TRBJ2-3; D not resolved. Germline lookup yields CDR1 SGDLS and CDR2 YYNGEE. V lost 0 bases and J 9 bases, leaving 14 bases between the germline ends. The CDR3 is 14 residues long. The CDR3 DNA reads as TGTGCCAGCAGCGTAGATCACTTAGTGTTCACGCAGTATTTT. Translated, it gives CASSVDHLVFTQYF. Complete variable domain (other parts from reference TRBV9 and TRBJ2-3): DSGVTQTPKHLITATGQRVTLRCSPRSGDLSVYWYQQSLDQGLQFLIQYYNGEERAKGNILERFSAQQFPDLHSELNLSSLELGDSALYFCASSVDHLVFTQYFGPGTRLTVL.

The chain couples TRBV27 to TRBJ1-5; D is possibly TRBD1 (5 bases). The CDR3 spans 14 residues. The V end lost 0 bases, the J end lost 7 bases, and 10 bases lay between the germline ends. Germline V gene lookup returns CDR1 MNHEY and CDR2 SMNVEV (reference sequence). For the CDR3, the DNA is TGTGCCAGCAGTTTATCAAGGGGTTGGCAGCCCCAGCATTTT. The encoded protein is CASSLSRGWQPQHF.

The V and J genes are TRBV2 and TRBJ1-1, with 9 bases lining up with TRBD1. CDR1 and CDR2 from the germline V gene are SNHLY and FYNNEI. V was clipped by 6 bases and J by 6 bases; unmatched bases: 8. This CDR3 has 14 amino acids. The chain's CDR3 is CASRGQGRGSEAFF. CDR3 bases: TGTGCCAGCAGAGGACAGGGGAGGGGGTCTGAAGCTTTCTTT.

The CDR3 sequence: CASAAGIGGQGASPLHF. The CDR3 region has the DNA TGTGCCAGCGCGGCGGGTATAGGGGGACAGGGGGCTTCACCCCTCCACTTT. The chain is built from TRBV18 and TRBJ1-6, with 12 bases aligning to TRBD1. Germline trimming cut 8 bases from V and 9 bases from J; bases unmatched to any gene: 14. The CDR3 consists of 17 residues. Per germline, CDR1 KGHSH and CDR2 LQKENI.

The chain employs TRBV12-3 or TRBV12-4 and TRBJ1-1; D is ambiguous. CDR3 size: 11 residues. Trimming left V 5 bases short and J 11 bases short, with 12 bases between. CDR3 region: CASSIRLGAFF. CDR3 nucleotides: TGTGCCAGCAGTATCCGGCTCGGGGCTTTCTTT.

The rearrangement joins TRBV19 to TRBJ1-6; D call uncertain. Germline assignment: CDR1 LNHDA and CDR2 SQIVND (reference sequence). V was shortened by 7 bases and J by 10 bases, with 29 bases between the two germline ends. The CDR3 length is 18 residues. CDR3 loop: CASTDTTGVSYGNSPLHF. Written as DNA, the CDR3 is TGTGCCAGTACCGATACCACCGGGGTTAGTTACGGCAACTCACCCCTCCACTTT.

V and J are TRBV6-5 and TRBJ1-1; no clear D. Trimming took off 10 bases at V and 3 bases at J, with 15 bases between the two ends. The CDR3 covers 13 residues. Germline loops: CDR1 MNHEY, CDR2 SVGAGI. CDR3 nucleotides: TGTGCCATCGGGAGGGTCCGGGACACTGAAGCTTTCTTT. Encoded protein: CAIGRVRDTEAFF.

V is TRBV25-1 and J is TRBJ1-1, with no clear D. This CDR3 spans 17 amino acids. The V gene's germline CDR1 is MGHDK and CDR2 SYGVNS. V dropped 1 base and J dropped 1 base, with 16 bases sitting between them. The chain's CDR3 is CASSESLRSRKNTEAFF. As DNA, the CDR3 is TGTGCCAGCAGTGAATCATTAAGGTCCAGGAAGAACACTGAAGCTTTCTTT.